One sample yielded the 20 T cell receptor beta chains listed below, sequenced in a study of Graves' ophthalmopathy and Graves' hyperthyroidism. TCR beta CDR3 regions were amplified from RNA transcripts. RT-PCR was first run with HTBI primers, then multiplex PCR in a second round. TCRdb analysed the multiplex PCR reads with MiXCR anew, one entry per CDR3 protein. The repertoire holds about 1.1 million distinct CDR3 sequences, with about two fifths as singletons. Input material: peripheral blood or thyroid tissue (not recorded which). The receptors here all came from an adult man with Graves' hyperthyroidism.

A note on this clonotype: An end of the junction does not agree with germline; a read error may underlie this. The chain recombines TRBV7-2 with TRBJ1-5; D unresolved. The CDR3 sequence is 12 residues long. Per germline, CDR1 SGHTA and CDR2 FQGNSA. As DNA, the CDR3 is TGTGCCAACAGCTTAGGCTGGGAGACCCAGCATTTT. Its protein is CANSLGWETQHF.

This clonotype was observed many times. J is TRBJ1-2 and V is TRBV15, with TRBD1 matching 7 bases. Germline CDR1 is LNHNV and CDR2 is YYDKDF (reference sequence). The CDR3 consists of 16 residues. The trim removed 0 bases at V and 4 bases at J, leaving 8 bases unmatched. The DNA for the CDR3 is TGTGCCACCAGCAGAGATAACAGGGGCTCTAGCTATGGCTACACCTTC. Translating gives CATSRDNRGSSYGYTF.

The chain links TRBV29-1 to TRBJ1-1; possibly TRBD1 for D (6 bases). Per germline, CDR1 SQVTM and CDR2 ANQGSEA. This CDR3 comprises 13 residues. CDR3 region: CSEGGAVRTEAFF. The CDR3 coding sequence is TGCAGTGAAGGGGGGGCAGTTCGTACTGAAGCTTTCTTT.

This clonotype was recorded many times. The chain recombines TRBV29-1 with TRBJ1-1, with 7 bases identical to TRBD1. This CDR3 has 15 residues. Per the germline V gene, CDR1 is SQVTM and CDR2 is ANQGSEA. V lost 4 bases to trimming and J lost 0 bases; unmatched junction nucleotides: 8. The chain's CDR3 is CSVGRGRLMNTEAFF. The CDR3 region has the DNA TGCAGCGTTGGCAGGGGGAGATTGATGAACACTGAAGCTTTCTTT.

The V and J genes are TRBV24-1 and TRBJ2-1; 7 bases map to TRBD2. Germline V gene lookup returns CDR1 KGHDR and CDR2 SFDVKD. The CDR3 length is 16 residues. After removal of 7 bases from V and 0 bases from J, the junction contained 8 bases not matched to a gene. CDR3 in amino acids: CATSRRGGSSYNEQFF. The CDR3 DNA is TGTGCCACCAGCCGCCGGGGCGGGAGCTCCTACAATGAGCAGTTCTTC.

V usage is TRBV29-1 and J usage is TRBJ2-5; 9 bases align to TRBD1. Germline CDR1 and CDR2: SQVTM and ANQGSEA. This CDR3 region has 13 residues. V shed 6 bases and J 5 bases; nucleotides not matched to a gene: 7. DNA for the CDR3: TGCAGCGTCAAACAGGGGGCATGGGAGACCCAGTACTTC. Translated, it gives CSVKQGAWETQYF.

The rearrangement uses TRBV7-2 and TRBJ2-6; 9 bases align to TRBD1. This CDR3 spans 18 amino acids. The V segment lost 6 bases and the J segment 0 bases; nucleotides outside the gene matches: 9. The germline V gene encodes CDR1 SGHTA and CDR2 FQGNSA. The chain's CDR3 is CASRSGTGWYSGANVLTF. In DNA, the CDR3 is TGTGCCAGCAGGTCTGGGACAGGGTGGTACTCTGGGGCCAACGTCCTGACTTTC.

This rearrangement joins TRBV9 to TRBJ2-3; the D is unclear. CDR1 SGDLS and CDR2 YYNGEE come from the germline V gene. V dropped 1 base and J dropped 6 bases, with 6 bases sitting between them. The CDR3 loop spans 12 amino acids. CDR3 coding DNA: TGTGCCAGCAGCGTAATCAGGGATACGCAGTATTTT. Translating gives CASSVIRDTQYF.

The chain is built from TRBV7-9 and TRBJ1-4, with D possibly TRBD1 on 5 matching bases. CDR3 length equals 16 residues. V dropped 1 base and J dropped 8 bases, with 17 bases sitting between them. Germline CDR1 is SEHNR and CDR2 is FQNEAQ (reference sequence). The CDR3 DNA follows: TGTGCCAGCAGCTTAGGATGCGGGGGAAGTGGGGAAAAACTGTTTTTT. It translates to CASSLGCGGSGEKLFF.

Remarks on this clonotype: Possible read error: a much larger clone is one base away. The chain uses TRBV15 and TRBJ1-4; the match to TRBD1 covers 7 bases. CDR1 LNHNV and CDR2 YYDKDF come from the germline V gene (reference sequence). With 0 bases clipped from V and 3 bases from J, the junction kept 4 bases outside the gene matches. The CDR3 has 16 residues. CDR3 loop: CATSRDQGGPNEKLFF. The CDR3 nucleotides are TGTGCCACCAGCAGAGATCAAGGGGGCCCTAATGAAAAACTGTTTTTT.

This sequence joins TRBV7-2 and TRBJ1-3; 7 bases fit TRBD1. The CDR3 is 16 residues long. Trimming cost V 4 bases and J 8 bases; bases outside gene matches: 14. Germline V gives CDR1 SGHTA, CDR2 FQGNSA. This CDR3 reads CASSSYLDRAGYTIYF. CDR3 nucleotide sequence: TGTGCCAGCAGCTCCTACCTCGACAGGGCTGGCTACACCATATATTTT.

The chain links TRBV11-2 to TRBJ2-7; D uncertain. V lost 2 bases to trimming and J lost 1 base, with 15 bases between them. Germline V gene lookup returns CDR1 SGHAT and CDR2 FQNNGV. This CDR3 comprises 16 residues. CDR3 bases: TGTGCCAGCAGCTTAATCACGAGAGGTCGGTCCTACGAGCAGTACTTC. Protein product: CASSLITRGRSYEQYF.

In regard to this clonotype: This may stem from a read error, because a much larger clone lies one nucleotide away. The V and J genes are TRBV10-3 and TRBJ2-2, with D maybe TRBD2 (5 bases). The CDR3 consists of 15 residues. CDR1 is ENHRY and CDR2 is SYGVKD in the germline V gene. CDR3 sequence reads: CAISDQRPNTGEPFF. In DNA form, the CDR3 reads TGTGCCATCAGTGATCAGCGGCCGAACACCGGGGAGCCGTTTTTT.

At least ten counts were recorded for this clonotype. This chain uses TRBV7-8 with TRBJ2-5; 8 nucleotides align to TRBD2. Germline CDR1 reads SGHVS; CDR2 reads FQNEAQ. CDR3 length equals 16 residues. J was trimmed by 0 bases and V by 1 base; bases with no gene match: 4. DNA for the CDR3: TGTGCCAGCAGCTTAGAAGTAGCGGGGTACCAAGAGACCCAGTACTTC. This encodes CASSLEVAGYQETQYF.

This chain links TRBV29-1 with TRBJ1-2, with D possibly TRBD1 on 5 matching bases. Germline CDR1 is SQVTM and CDR2 is ANQGSEA. The CDR3 runs 10 residues. The chain's CDR3 is CSRGRDGYTF. In DNA form, the CDR3 reads TGCAGTCGGGGGAGGGATGGCTACACCTTC.

In its sample, this clonotype was seen many times. This chain connects TRBV2 to TRBJ2-2, with a weak D call TRBD1 (6 bases). The CDR3 covers 14 residues. Between the trimmed V and J ends, which lost 6 bases and 6 bases, there was a span of 14 bases. Germline V CDR1 and CDR2: SNHLY, FYNNEI. The CDR3 DNA reads as TGTGCCAGCAGGGGGGCCCGAGGATCCGGGGAGCTGTTTTTT. The encoded protein is CASRGARGSGELFF.

This sequence joins TRBV6-5 and TRBJ2-5, with TRBD2 matching over 12 bases. Germline V CDR1 and CDR2: MNHEY, SVGAGI. The CDR3 has 20 amino acids. After removal of 2 bases from V and 4 bases from J, the junction contained 17 bases not matched to a gene. In DNA, the CDR3 is TGTGCCAGCAGTTACGGTTCAATTGCTAGCGGGAGGGCCGCTATAGAGACCCAGTACTTC. Translated, it gives CASSYGSIASGRAAIETQYF.

This clonotype was seen once. The chain employs TRBV24-1 and TRBJ1-6, with 7 nucleotides matching TRBD1. The germline CDR1 and CDR2 sequences are KGHDR and SFDVKD. The J segment lost 10 bases and the V segment lost 9 bases, leaving 14 bases of the junction unmatched. The CDR3 consists of 15 residues. CDR3 nucleotide sequence: TGTGCCACCCGAGGACATGGACAGGTTGGGTCACCCCTCCACTTT. This translates into CATRGHGQVGSPLHF.

This clonotype was counted at least ten times. V and J are TRBV2 and TRBJ1-4, with D perhaps matching TRBD1 (6 bases). Trimming shortened V by 7 bases and J by 2 bases, and 14 bases separated the two germline ends. Germline lookup yields CDR1 SNHLY and CDR2 FYNNEI. The CDR3 totals 15 residues. Here the CDR3 reads CASIQGVSTNEKLFF. In nucleotides, the CDR3 is TGTGCCAGCATACAGGGCGTCTCGACTAATGAAAAACTGTTTTTT.

The rearrangement links TRBV14 to TRBJ2-7; TRBD1 matches 7 bases. Trimming cost V 2 bases and J 5 bases; bases outside gene matches: 3. The V gene's germline CDR1 is SGHDN and CDR2 FVKESK. CDR3 size: 13 residues. CDR3 sequence reads: CASSQIGGHEQYF. The CDR3 coding sequence is TGTGCCAGCAGCCAAATAGGGGGCCACGAGCAGTACTTC. Based on the CDR3 plus reference TRBV14 and TRBJ2-7, the full variable domain is EAGVTQFPSHSVIEKGQTVTLRCDPISGHDNLYWYRRVMGKEIKFLLHFVKESKQDESGMPNNRFLAERTGGTYSTLKVQPAELEDSGVYFCASSQIGGHEQYFGPGTRLTVT.